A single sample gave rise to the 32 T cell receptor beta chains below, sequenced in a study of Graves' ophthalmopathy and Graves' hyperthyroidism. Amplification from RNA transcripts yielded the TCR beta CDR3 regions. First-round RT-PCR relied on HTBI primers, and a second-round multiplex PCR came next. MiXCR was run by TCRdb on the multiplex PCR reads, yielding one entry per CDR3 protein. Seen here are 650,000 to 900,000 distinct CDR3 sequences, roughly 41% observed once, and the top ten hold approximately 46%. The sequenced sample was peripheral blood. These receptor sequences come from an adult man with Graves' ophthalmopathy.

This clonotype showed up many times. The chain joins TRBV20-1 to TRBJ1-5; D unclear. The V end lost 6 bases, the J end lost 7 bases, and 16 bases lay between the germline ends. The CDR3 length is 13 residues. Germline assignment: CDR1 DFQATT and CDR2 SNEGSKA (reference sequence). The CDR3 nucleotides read TGCAGTGCCGGAGATACAACGGGACAGCCCCAGCATTTT. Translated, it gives CSAGDTTGQPQHF.

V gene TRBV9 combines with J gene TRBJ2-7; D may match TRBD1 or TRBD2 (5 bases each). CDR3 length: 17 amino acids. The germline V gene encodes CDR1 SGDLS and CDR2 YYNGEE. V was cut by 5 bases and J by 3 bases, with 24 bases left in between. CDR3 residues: CASSPHAGRGLFYEQYF. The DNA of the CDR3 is TGTGCCAGCAGTCCCCACGCAGGGAGAGGTCTTTTCTACGAGCAGTACTTC.

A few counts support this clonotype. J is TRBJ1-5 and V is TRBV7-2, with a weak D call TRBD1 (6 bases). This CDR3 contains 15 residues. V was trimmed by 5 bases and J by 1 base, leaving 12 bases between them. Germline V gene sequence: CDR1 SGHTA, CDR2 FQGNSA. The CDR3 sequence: CASSPRGGSNQPQHF. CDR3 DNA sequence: TGTGCCAGCAGCCCGAGGGGGGGAAGCAATCAGCCCCAGCATTTT.

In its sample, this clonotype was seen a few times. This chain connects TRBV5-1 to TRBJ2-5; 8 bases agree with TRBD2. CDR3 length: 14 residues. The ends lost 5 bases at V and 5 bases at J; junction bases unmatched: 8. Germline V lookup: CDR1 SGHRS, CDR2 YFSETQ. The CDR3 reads CASRLGTSVETQYF. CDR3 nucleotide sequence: TGCGCCAGCAGATTAGGGACTAGTGTGGAGACCCAGTACTTC.

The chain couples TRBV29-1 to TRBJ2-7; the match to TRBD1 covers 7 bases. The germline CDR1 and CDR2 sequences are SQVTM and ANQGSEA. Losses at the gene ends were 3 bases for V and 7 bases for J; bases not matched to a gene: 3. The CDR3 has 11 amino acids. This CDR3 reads CSVDVRGEQYF. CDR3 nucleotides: TGCAGCGTTGATGTCAGGGGGGAGCAGTACTTC.

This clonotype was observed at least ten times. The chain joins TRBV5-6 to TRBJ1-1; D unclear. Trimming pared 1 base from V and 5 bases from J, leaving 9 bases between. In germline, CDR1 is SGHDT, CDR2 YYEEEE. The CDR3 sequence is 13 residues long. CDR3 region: CASSLFGRTEAFF. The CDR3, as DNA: TGTGCCAGCAGCTTGTTTGGGCGGACTGAAGCTTTCTTT.

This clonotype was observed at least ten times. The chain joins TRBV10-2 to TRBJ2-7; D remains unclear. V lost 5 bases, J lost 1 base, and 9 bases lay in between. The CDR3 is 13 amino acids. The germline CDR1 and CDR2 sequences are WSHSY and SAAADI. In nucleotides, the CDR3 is TGCGCCAGCAGTCTCTCCCTTTCCTACGAGCAGTACTTC. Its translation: CASSLSLSYEQYF.

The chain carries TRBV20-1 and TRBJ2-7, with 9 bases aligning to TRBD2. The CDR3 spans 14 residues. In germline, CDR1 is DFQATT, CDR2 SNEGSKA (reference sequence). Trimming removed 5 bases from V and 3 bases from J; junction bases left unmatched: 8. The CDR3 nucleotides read TGCAGTGCTTATAGCGGGAGTGCTTTCTACGAGCAGTACTTC. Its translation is CSAYSGSAFYEQYF.

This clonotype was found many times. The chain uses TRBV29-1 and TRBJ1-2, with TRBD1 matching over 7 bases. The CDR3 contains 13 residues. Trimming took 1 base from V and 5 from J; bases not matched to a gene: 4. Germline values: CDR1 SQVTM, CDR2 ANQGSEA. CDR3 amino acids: CSVEGPGGYGYTF. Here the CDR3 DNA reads TGCAGCGTTGAAGGGCCAGGGGGTTATGGCTACACCTTC.

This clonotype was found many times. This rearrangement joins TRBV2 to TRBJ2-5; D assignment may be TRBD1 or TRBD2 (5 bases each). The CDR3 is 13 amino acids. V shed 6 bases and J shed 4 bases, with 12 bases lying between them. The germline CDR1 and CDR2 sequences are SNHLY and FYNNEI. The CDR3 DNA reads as TGTGCCAGCAGGGGGGATTCAAGAGAGACCCAGTACTTC. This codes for CASRGDSRETQYF.

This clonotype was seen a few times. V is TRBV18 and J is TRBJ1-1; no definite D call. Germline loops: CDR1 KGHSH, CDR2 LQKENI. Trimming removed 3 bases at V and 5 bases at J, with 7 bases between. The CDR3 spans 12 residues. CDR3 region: CASSPTETEAFF. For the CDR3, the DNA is TGTGCCAGCTCACCTACAGAAACTGAAGCTTTCTTT.

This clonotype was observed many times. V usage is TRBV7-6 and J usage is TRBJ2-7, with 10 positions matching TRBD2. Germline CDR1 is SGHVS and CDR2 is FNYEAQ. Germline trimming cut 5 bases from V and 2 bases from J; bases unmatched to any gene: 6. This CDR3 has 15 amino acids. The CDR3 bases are TGTGCCAGCAGCCCCGGGACTAGCGCGACCTACGAGCAGTACTTC. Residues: CASSPGTSATYEQYF.

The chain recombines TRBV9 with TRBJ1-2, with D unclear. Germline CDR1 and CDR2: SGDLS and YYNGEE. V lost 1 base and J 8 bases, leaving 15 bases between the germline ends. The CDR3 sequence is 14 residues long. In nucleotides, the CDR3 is TGTGCCAGCAGCGTAAGGCTATGGCTCTGCGGCTACACCTTC. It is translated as CASSVRLWLCGYTF.

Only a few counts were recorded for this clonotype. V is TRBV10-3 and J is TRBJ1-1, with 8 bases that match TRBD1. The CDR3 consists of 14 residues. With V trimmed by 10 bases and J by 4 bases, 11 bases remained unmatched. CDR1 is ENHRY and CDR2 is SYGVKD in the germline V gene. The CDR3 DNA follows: TGTGCCACACTTCGTACGGACAGGGCCACTGAAGCTTTCTTT. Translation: CATLRTDRATEAFF.

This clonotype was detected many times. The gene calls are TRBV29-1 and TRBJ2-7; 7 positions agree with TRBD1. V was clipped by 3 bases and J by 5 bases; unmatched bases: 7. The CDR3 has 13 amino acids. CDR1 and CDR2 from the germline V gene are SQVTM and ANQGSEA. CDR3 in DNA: TGCAGCGTTGATCTAGGGGGCACGGACGAGCAGTACTTC. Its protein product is CSVDLGGTDEQYF.

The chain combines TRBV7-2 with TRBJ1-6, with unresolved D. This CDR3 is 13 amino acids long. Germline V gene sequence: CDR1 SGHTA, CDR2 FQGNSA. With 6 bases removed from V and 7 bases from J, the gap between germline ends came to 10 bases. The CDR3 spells CASRSTRNSPLHF. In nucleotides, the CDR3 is TGTGCCAGCAGATCCACTAGAAATTCACCCCTCCACTTT.

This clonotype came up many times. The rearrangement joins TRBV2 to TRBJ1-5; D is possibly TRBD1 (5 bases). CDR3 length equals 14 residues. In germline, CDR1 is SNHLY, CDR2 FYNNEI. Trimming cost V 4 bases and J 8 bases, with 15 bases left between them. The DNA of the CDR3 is TGTGCCAGCAGTGGGTTTTCAGGGTCCGAGCCCCAGCATTTT. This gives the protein CASSGFSGSEPQHF.

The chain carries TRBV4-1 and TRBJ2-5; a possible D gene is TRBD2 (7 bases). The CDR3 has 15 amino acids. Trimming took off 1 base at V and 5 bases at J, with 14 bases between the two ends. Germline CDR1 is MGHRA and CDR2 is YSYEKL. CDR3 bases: TGCGCCAGCAGCCAAGCGGGGGGCCTCAGGGAGACCCAGTACTTC. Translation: CASSQAGGLRETQYF.

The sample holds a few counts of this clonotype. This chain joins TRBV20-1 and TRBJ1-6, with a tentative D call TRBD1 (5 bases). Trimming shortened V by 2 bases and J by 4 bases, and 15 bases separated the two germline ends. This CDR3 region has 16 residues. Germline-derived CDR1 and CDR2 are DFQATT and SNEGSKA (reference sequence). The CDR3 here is CSARHDRIEYNSPLHF. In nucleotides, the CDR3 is TGCAGTGCTAGACATGACAGAATTGAATATAATTCACCCCTCCACTTT.

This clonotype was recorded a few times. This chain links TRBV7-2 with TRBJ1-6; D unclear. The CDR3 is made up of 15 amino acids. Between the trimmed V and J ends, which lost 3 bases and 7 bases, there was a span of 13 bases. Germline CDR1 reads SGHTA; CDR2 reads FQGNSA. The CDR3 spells CASSFWNRFNSPLHF. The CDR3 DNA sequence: TGTGCCAGCAGCTTCTGGAACAGATTCAATTCACCCCTCCACTTT. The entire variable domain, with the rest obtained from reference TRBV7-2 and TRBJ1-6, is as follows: GAGVSQSPSNKVTEKGKDVELRCDPISGHTALYWYRQSLGQGLEFLIYFQGNSAPDKSGLPSDRFSAERTGGSVSTLTIQRTQQEDSAVYLCASSFWNRFNSPLHFGNGTRLTVT.

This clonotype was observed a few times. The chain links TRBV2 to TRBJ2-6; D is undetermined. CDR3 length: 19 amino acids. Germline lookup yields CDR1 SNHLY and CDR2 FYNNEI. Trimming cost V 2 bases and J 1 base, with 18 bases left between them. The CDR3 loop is CASSELTDTISSGANVLTF. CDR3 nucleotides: TGTGCCAGCAGTGAATTAACTGACACAATCTCTTCTGGGGCCAACGTCCTGACTTTC. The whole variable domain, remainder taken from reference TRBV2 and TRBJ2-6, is EPEVTQTPSHQVTQMGQEVILRCVPISNHLYFYWYRQILGQKVEFLVSFYNNEISEKSEIFDDQFSVERPDGSNFTLKIRSTKLEDSAMYFCASSELTDTISSGANVLTFGAGSRLTVL.

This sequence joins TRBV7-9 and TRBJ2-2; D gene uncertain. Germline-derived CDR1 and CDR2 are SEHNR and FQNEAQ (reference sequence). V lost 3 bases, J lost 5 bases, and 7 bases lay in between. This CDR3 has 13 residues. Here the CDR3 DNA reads TGTGCCAGCAGCTTCAAGGCTACCGGGGAGCTGTTTTTT. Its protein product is CASSFKATGELFF.

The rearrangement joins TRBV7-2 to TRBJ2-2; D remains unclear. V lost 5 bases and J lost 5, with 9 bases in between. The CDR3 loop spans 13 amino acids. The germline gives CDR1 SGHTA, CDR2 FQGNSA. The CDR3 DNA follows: TGTGCCAGCAGCCGAACCATTACCGGGGAGCTGTTTTTT. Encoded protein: CASSRTITGELFF.

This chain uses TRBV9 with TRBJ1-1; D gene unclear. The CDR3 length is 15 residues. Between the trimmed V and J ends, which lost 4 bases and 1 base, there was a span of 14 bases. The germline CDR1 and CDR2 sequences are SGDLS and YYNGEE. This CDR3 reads CASSLAAAQNTEAFF. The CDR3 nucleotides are TGTGCCAGCAGCCTAGCGGCGGCCCAGAACACTGAAGCTTTCTTT.

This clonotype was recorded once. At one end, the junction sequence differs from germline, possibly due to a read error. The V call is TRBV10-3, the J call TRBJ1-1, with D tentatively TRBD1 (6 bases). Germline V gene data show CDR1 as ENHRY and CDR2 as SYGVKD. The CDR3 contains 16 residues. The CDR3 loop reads CASSYLGARGNTEAFF. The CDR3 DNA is TGTGCCAGCAGTTACTTGGGGGCAAGGGGGAACACTGAAGCTTTCTTT.

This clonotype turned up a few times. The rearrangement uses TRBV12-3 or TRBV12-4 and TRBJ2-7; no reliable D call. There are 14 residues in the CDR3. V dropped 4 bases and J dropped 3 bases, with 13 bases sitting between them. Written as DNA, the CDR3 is TGTGCCAGCAGTTACTCGTCCACGGGCTACGAGCAGTACTTC. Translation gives CASSYSSTGYEQYF.

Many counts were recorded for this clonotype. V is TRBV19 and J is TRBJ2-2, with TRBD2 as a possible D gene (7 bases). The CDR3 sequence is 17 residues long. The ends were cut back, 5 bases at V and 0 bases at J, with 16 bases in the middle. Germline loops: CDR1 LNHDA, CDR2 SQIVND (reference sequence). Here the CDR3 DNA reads TGTGCCAGTAGTCGAAAAACGGGGGGCGCGAACACCGGGGAGCTGTTTTTT. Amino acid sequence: CASSRKTGGANTGELFF.

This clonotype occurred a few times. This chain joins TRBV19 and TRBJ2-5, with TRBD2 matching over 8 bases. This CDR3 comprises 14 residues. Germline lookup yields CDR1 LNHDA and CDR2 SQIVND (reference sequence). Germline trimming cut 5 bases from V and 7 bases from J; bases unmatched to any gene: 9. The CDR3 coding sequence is TGTGCCAGTAGTGGGGTAGCGGGGCGGGGGACCCAGTACTTC. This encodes CASSGVAGRGTQYF.

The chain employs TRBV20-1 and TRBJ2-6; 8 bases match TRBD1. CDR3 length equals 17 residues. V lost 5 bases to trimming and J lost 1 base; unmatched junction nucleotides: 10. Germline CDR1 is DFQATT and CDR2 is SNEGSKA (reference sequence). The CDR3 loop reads CSALKGQGLSGANVLTF. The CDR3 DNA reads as TGCAGTGCTCTAAAAGGACAGGGTCTTTCTGGGGCCAACGTCCTGACTTTC.

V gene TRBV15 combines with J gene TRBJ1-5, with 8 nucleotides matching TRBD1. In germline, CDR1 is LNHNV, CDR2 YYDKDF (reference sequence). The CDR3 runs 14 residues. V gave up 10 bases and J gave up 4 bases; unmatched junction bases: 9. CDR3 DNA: TGTGCCAGCAGGATTACAGGGGGAAATCAGCCCCAGCATTTT. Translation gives CASRITGGNQPQHF.

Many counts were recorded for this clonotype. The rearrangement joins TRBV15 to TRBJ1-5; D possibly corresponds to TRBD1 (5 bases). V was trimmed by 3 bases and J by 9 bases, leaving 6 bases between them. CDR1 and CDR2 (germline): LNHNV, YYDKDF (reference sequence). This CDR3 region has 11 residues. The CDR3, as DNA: TGTGCCACCAGCAGGGGGGGGCCCCAGCATTTT. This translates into CATSRGGPQHF. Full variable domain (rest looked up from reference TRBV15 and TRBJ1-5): DAMVIQNPRYQVTQFGKPVTLSCSQTLNHNVMYWYQQKSSQAPKLLFHYYDKDFNNEADTPDNFQSRRPNTSFCFLDIRSPGLGDTAMYLCATSRGGPQHFGDGTRLSIL.

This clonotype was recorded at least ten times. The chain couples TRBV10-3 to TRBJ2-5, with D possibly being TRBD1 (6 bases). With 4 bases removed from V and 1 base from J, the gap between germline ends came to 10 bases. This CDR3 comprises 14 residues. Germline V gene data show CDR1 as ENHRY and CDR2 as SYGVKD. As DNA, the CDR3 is TGTGCCATCAGTGTGACAGGTTCCCAAGAGACCCAGTACTTC. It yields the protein CAISVTGSQETQYF.